The 26 T cell receptor beta chains presented below share a single source sample, sequenced in a study of shared clonotypes between healthy human individuals. Libraries were prepared by immunoSEQ multiplex PCR; TCRdb keeps only in-frame clonotypes and omits some of them. Of millions of clones in the sample, about 93% are singletons; the top ten hold roughly 1.7%. The naive CD8 population came from CD45RO-negative cells selected for CCR7, without terminally differentiated effector memory CD45RA+ cells. Sequenced: naive CD8+ T cells from PBMCs. These receptors originate from a man younger than 30 in good health. Some clones in this sample may be carry-over from other donors' samples.

Comment on this clone: This same CDR3 is encoded by further DNA sequences in the sample. This chain uses TRBV7-9 with TRBJ2-5; 10 nucleotides align to TRBD1. The germline V gene has CDR1 SEHNR and CDR2 FQNEAQ (reference sequence). The CDR3 consists of 15 residues. Trimming removed 4 bases from V and 4 bases from J; junction bases left unmatched: 6. CDR3 residues: CASSSRQGASETQYF. The CDR3 DNA is TGTGCCAGCAGCTCCCGACAGGGGGCGTCAGAGACCCAGTACTTC.

V and J are TRBV7-9 and TRBJ1-2, with unresolved D. The CDR3 runs 15 residues. From germline, CDR1 is SEHNR and CDR2 FQNEAQ (reference sequence). Trimming shortened V by 5 bases and J by 8 bases, and 21 bases separated the two germline ends. As DNA, the CDR3 is TGTGCCAGCAGCCAAGACTCTGGGTTATCGTCCGGCTACACCTTC. This sequence encodes CASSQDSGLSSGYTF.

The chain has TRBV6-1 and TRBJ2-7; TRBD1 matches at 9 bases. There are 15 residues in the CDR3. CDR1 and CDR2 (germline): MNHNS, SASEGT. After removal of 5 bases from V and 0 bases from J, the junction contained 5 bases not matched to a gene. The CDR3 DNA sequence: TGTGCCAGCAGTCCACACAGGGGGCGCTCCTACGAGCAGTACTTC. It encodes CASSPHRGRSYEQYF.

The chain joins TRBV7-8 to TRBJ2-1; the D call may be TRBD1 or TRBD2 (5 bases each). Germline V gene lookup returns CDR1 SGHVS and CDR2 FQNEAQ. The CDR3 extends over 15 amino acids. With 7 bases removed from V and 0 bases from J, the gap between germline ends came to 13 bases. The CDR3 nucleotides are TGTGCCAGCAAGCCCGGGACCGTCTCCTACAATGAGCAGTTCTTC. It translates to CASKPGTVSYNEQFF.

The chain uses TRBV9 and TRBJ1-1; a possible D gene is TRBD1 (5 bases). This CDR3 spans 14 amino acids. The germline CDR1 and CDR2 sequences are SGDLS and YYNGEE. V dropped 1 base and J dropped 5 bases, with 12 bases sitting between them. The CDR3 DNA reads TGTGCCAGCAGCGTAAGGGTGGGGGGGACTGAAGCTTTCTTT. Amino acid sequence: CASSVRVGGTEAFF.

The rearrangement uses TRBV19 and TRBJ1-2; D uncertain. CDR1 LNHDA and CDR2 SQIVND come from the germline V gene (reference sequence). Trimming cost V 1 base and J 2 bases, with 11 bases left between them. CDR3 length: 15 amino acids. The CDR3 here is CASSIARLANYGYTF. The CDR3 DNA follows: TGTGCCAGTAGTATAGCCCGGCTTGCCAACTATGGCTACACCTTC.

The rearrangement uses TRBV5-4 and TRBJ2-1, with 8 positions matching TRBD1. V was clipped by 4 bases and J by 2 bases; unmatched bases: 2. The CDR3 runs 14 residues. Per germline, CDR1 SGHNT and CDR2 YYREEE (reference sequence). CDR3 bases: TGTGCCAGCAGCGTGGACAGGGCCTACAATGAGCAGTTCTTC. Translation gives CASSVDRAYNEQFF. The whole variable domain, filled in from reference TRBV5-4 and TRBJ2-1, reads ETGVTQSPTHLIKTRGQQVTLRCSSQSGHNTVSWYQQALGQGPQFIFQYYREEENGRGNFPPRFSGLQFPNYSSELNVNALELDDSALYLCASSVDRAYNEQFFGPGTRLTVL.

The rearrangement joins TRBV7-8 to TRBJ2-7; 8 positions match TRBD2. Trimming cost V 0 bases and J 4 bases; bases outside gene matches: 5. CDR1 and CDR2 (germline): SGHVS, FQNEAQ. This CDR3 contains 15 residues. Here the CDR3 DNA reads TGTGCCAGCAGCTTAGCGGCGGGGGGAAAATACGAGCAGTACTTC. Translated: CASSLAAGGKYEQYF.

On this clone itself: Other DNA sequences in this specimen translate into the identical CDR3. The V and J genes are TRBV6-1 and TRBJ2-7; no definite D call. Trimming removed 5 bases from V and 4 bases from J, with 6 bases in between. The length of the CDR3 is 11 residues. Looked up from germline, CDR1 is MNHNS and CDR2 is SASEGT. CDR3 sequence: CASSYNYEQYF. As DNA, the CDR3 is TGTGCCAGCAGTTACAATTACGAGCAGTACTTC.

This clone was seen just once. The chain recombines TRBV9 with TRBJ1-4, with 8 positions matching TRBD1. The CDR3 is made up of 15 amino acids. Germline assignment: CDR1 SGDLS and CDR2 YYNGEE. The V segment lost 3 bases and the J segment 4 bases; nucleotides outside the gene matches: 5. CDR3 DNA: TGTGCCAGCAGCGAACGGACAGGGATTAATGAAAAACTGTTTTTT. Encoded protein: CASSERTGINEKLFF.

J is TRBJ1-2 and V is TRBV6-6; no definite D call. Germline-derived CDR1 and CDR2 are MNHNY and SVGAGI (reference sequence). V shed 10 bases and J shed 3 bases, with 15 bases lying between them. CDR3 length equals 13 residues. CDR3 protein: CATLQRLDYGYTF. The CDR3 nucleotides read TGTGCCACTCTTCAGAGACTAGACTATGGCTACACCTTC.

The chain uses TRBV7-9 and TRBJ1-1; possibly TRBD1 for D (5 bases). The length of the CDR3 is 17 residues. The V and J ends lost 5 bases and 5 bases respectively, with 24 bases between them. CDR1 and CDR2 from the germline V gene are SEHNR and FQNEAQ (reference sequence). The CDR3 sequence: CASSSRGGGGYATEAFF. CDR3 sequence (DNA): TGTGCCAGCAGCAGCCGGGGGGGTGGAGGATACGCTACTGAAGCTTTCTTT.

The V and J genes are TRBV9 and TRBJ2-1; D is perhaps TRBD2 (5 bases). The CDR3 extends over 13 amino acids. V was cut by 4 bases and J by 5 bases, with 10 bases left in between. Germline CDR1 and CDR2: SGDLS and YYNGEE. The CDR3, as DNA: TGTGCCAGCAGCCCTCCCGGGAACAATGAGCAGTTCTTC. This encodes CASSPPGNNEQFF.

This sequence joins TRBV12-5 and TRBJ1-3; 10 bases agree with TRBD1. The germline CDR1 and CDR2 sequences are LGHNT and FRNRAP. This CDR3 comprises 16 residues. Losses at the gene ends were 3 bases for V and 2 bases for J; bases not matched to a gene: 4. CDR3 DNA: TGTGCTAGTGGTTTAGGGACAGGGGCCGCTGGAAACACCATATATTTT. Its translation is CASGLGTGAAGNTIYF. Full variable domain (rest looked up from reference TRBV12-5 and TRBJ1-3): DARVTQTPRHKVTEMGQEVTMRCQPILGHNTVFWYRQTMMQGLELLAYFRNRAPLDDSGMPKDRFSAEMPDATLATLKIQPSEPRDSAVYFCASGLGTGAAGNTIYFGEGSWLTVV.

CDR3 sequence: CATSRGGGIGNQPQHF. As DNA, the CDR3 is TGTGCCACCAGCAGAGGAGGGGGTATCGGCAATCAGCCCCAGCATTTT. The chain combines TRBV15 with TRBJ1-5, with D possibly TRBD1 on 6 matching bases. Germline values: CDR1 LNHNV, CDR2 YYDKDF (reference sequence). V gave up 1 base and J gave up 2 bases, with 12 bases separating them. The CDR3 spans 16 residues. Together with reference TRBV15 and TRBJ1-5, the CDR3 gives the full variable domain: DAMVIQNPRYQVTQFGKPVTLSCSQTLNHNVMYWYQQKSSQAPKLLFHYYDKDFNNEADTPDNFQSRRPNTSFCFLDIRSPGLGDTAMYLCATSRGGGIGNQPQHFGDGTRLSIL.

Note on this clone: Other DNA sequences from this sample encode an identical CDR3 as well. V and J are TRBV27 and TRBJ1-1; the D is unclear. The CDR3 has 15 residues. Germline V gene sequence: CDR1 MNHEY, CDR2 SMNVEV (reference sequence). Deletions cut 6 bases from V and 3 bases from J, with 17 bases between. This CDR3 reads CASSGRAIPYTEAFF. The CDR3 bases are TGTGCCAGCAGCGGAAGGGCAATTCCTTACACTGAAGCTTTCTTT.

This chain connects TRBV11-2 to TRBJ2-2, with 7 bases that match TRBD1. V was clipped by 5 bases and J by 7 bases; unmatched bases: 13. The V gene's germline CDR1 is SGHAT and CDR2 FQNNGV. CDR3 length: 16 amino acids. DNA for the CDR3: TGTGCCAGCAGCCCTCGGCAGGGGGAAAGGATCGGGGAGCTGTTTTTT. Translated: CASSPRQGERIGELFF.

In its sample, this clone was seen a few times. This chain uses TRBV11-2 with TRBJ1-2, with D maybe TRBD1 (5 bases). CDR1 and CDR2 (germline): SGHAT, FQNNGV. Trimming removed 5 bases from V and 8 bases from J, with 15 bases in between. This CDR3 is 13 amino acids long. DNA for the CDR3: TGTGCCAGCAGCCCGGGACCCCCGGACGGCTACACCTTC. This translates into CASSPGPPDGYTF.

The chain recombines TRBV5-4 with TRBJ2-5; D may be TRBD1 (7 bases). This CDR3 spans 15 amino acids. V was cut by 2 bases and J by 5 bases, with 16 bases left in between. Germline loops: CDR1 SGHNT, CDR2 YYREEE (reference sequence). The CDR3 is CASSFLGSGGETQYF. Written as DNA, the CDR3 is TGTGCCAGCAGCTTTTTGGGTTCAGGGGGGGAGACCCAGTACTTC.

The chain links TRBV27 to TRBJ1-2, with 7 bases lining up with TRBD1. J was trimmed by 10 bases and V by 0 bases; bases with no gene match: 5. Germline V gene data show CDR1 as MNHEY and CDR2 as SMNVEV (reference sequence). This CDR3 comprises 13 residues. The CDR3 region has the DNA TGTGCCAGCAGTTTATCCACGGGACAGTCCTACACCTTC. Its protein is CASSLSTGQSYTF.

This chain joins TRBV27 and TRBJ1-1, with 12 bases that match TRBD1. Unmatched junction bases numbered 9, after V lost 7 bases and J lost 3 bases. The length of the CDR3 is 16 residues. CDR1 and CDR2 (germline): MNHEY, SMNVEV (reference sequence). CDR3 coding DNA: TGTGCCAGCATCCGGGACAGGGGGCGCCTGGACACTGAAGCTTTCTTT. Amino acid sequence: CASIRDRGRLDTEAFF.

The V and J genes are TRBV28 and TRBJ2-7; possible D gene TRBD1, 6 bases. CDR3 length equals 15 residues. The germline CDR1 and CDR2 sequences are MDHEN and SYDVKM. The germline V and J ends were trimmed by 3 bases and 2 bases, with 14 bases remaining between them. This CDR3 reads CASSFYPGQTYEQYF. In nucleotides, the CDR3 is TGTGCCAGCAGTTTTTACCCTGGACAGACCTACGAGCAGTACTTC.

This chain joins TRBV5-5 and TRBJ1-5; D gene ambiguous. V was pared by 2 bases and J by 4 bases, with 7 bases between. Germline-derived CDR1 and CDR2 are SGHKS and YYEKEE (reference sequence). This CDR3 is 13 amino acids long. The CDR3, as DNA: TGTGCCAGCAGCTTTGATAGGAATCAGCCCCAGCATTTT. Translation gives CASSFDRNQPQHF. The full variable domain, its missing parts supplied by reference TRBV5-5 and TRBJ1-5, is DAGVTQSPTHLIKTRGQQVTLRCSPISGHKSVSWYQQVLGQGPQFIFQYYEKEERGRGNFPDRFSARQFPNYSSELNVNALLLGDSALYLCASSFDRNQPQHFGDGTRLSIL.

This chain connects TRBV5-6 to TRBJ2-1; weak D call: TRBD2 (7 bases). Trimming took off 0 bases at V and 4 bases at J, with 17 bases between the two ends. The CDR3 contains 17 residues. Germline CDR1 is SGHDT and CDR2 is YYEEEE. CDR3 protein: CASSLVGGASHYNEQFF. Written as DNA, the CDR3 is TGTGCCAGCAGCTTGGTGGGGGGGGCGAGCCATTACAATGAGCAGTTCTTC.

The J gene is TRBJ1-1, the V gene TRBV5-1; a possible D gene is TRBD1 (5 bases). Looked up from germline, CDR1 is SGHRS and CDR2 is YFSETQ. V lost 1 base and J 4 bases, leaving 17 bases between the germline ends. The CDR3 is 16 residues long. The DNA of the CDR3 is TGCGCCAGCAGCTTGTTTTCCCGGGAGAGGGGCACTGAAGCTTTCTTT. Translating it yields CASSLFSRERGTEAFF.

J is TRBJ2-1 and V is TRBV27; no firm D call. V lost 0 bases and J 0 bases, leaving 9 bases between the germline ends. This CDR3 spans 16 amino acids. Germline V gene sequence: CDR1 MNHEY, CDR2 SMNVEV (reference sequence). The CDR3 reads CASSLSGKSSYNEQFF. The CDR3 DNA sequence: TGTGCCAGCAGTTTATCGGGGAAGAGCTCCTACAATGAGCAGTTCTTC.